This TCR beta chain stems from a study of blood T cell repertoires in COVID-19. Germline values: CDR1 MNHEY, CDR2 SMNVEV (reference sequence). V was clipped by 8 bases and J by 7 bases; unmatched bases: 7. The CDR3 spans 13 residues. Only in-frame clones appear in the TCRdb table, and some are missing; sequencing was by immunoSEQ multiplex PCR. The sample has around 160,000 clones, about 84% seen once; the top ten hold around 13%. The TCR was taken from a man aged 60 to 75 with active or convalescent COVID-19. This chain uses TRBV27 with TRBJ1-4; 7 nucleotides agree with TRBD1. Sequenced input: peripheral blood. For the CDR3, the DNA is TGTGCCAGCTCGCAGGGGGGCCTTGAAAAACTGTTTTTT. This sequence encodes CASSQGGLEKLFF.